The clone carrying this T cell receptor beta chain has just a few counts. Its antigen is not identified. Antigen-specific CD4+ T cell clonotypes were called by their expansion after viral peptide-pool culture in ViraFEST. CD4+ T cell isolation took place after approximately 11 days of culture. Of the BNT162b2 and mRNA-1273 vaccines, participants received two doses of one or the other. At days 3 and 7, half of the medium was exchanged for IL-2 medium. The data belong to a study of vaccination effects on CD4 cells after COVID-19. V gave up 3 bases and J gave up 4 bases; unmatched junction bases: 3. Per germline, CDR1 LNHDA and CDR2 SQIVND (reference sequence). This CDR3 spans 16 amino acids. Points from the study as a whole: Cross-reactivity toward common cold coronaviruses was confined to only 1 of 255 vaccine-induced clones in healthy vaccinees.

Here immunoSEQ multiplex PCR was the method, and the copy in TCRdb shows in-frame clones only, minus some. The repertoire has 20,000 to 25,000 clones, approximately 77% of them found once; the top ten carry 10%. This sequence joins TRBV19 and TRBJ2-6; 10 nucleotides line up with TRBD1. The material sequenced was CD4+ T cells from PBMCs cultured with HCoV-NL63 spike peptides, taken after COVID-19 vaccination. This sequence was found in a human donor who received a COVID-19 vaccine. Here the CDR3 DNA reads TGTGCCAGTAGTATGGGGACAGGGGTGGGGGCCAACGTCCTGACTTTC. This sequence encodes CASSMGTGVGANVLTF.